This TCR beta chain is from a study of blood T cell repertoires in COVID-19. Whole-study context: The United States, Italy and Spain provided the acute and convalescent COVID-19 samples.

The protocol was immunoSEQ multiplex PCR, while the TCRdb copy is restricted to in-frame clones and leaves out a portion. The table lists a few hundred thousand clones, approximately 85% of them singletons. The CDR3 has 11 amino acids. CDR1 and CDR2 (germline): GTSNPN, SVGIG (reference sequence). V was pared by 6 bases and J by 2 bases, with 7 bases between. The sequencing sample was made of PBMCs or T cells enriched from blood (not recorded which). The V and J genes are TRBV30 and TRBJ1-2; the D is unclear. This clonotype originated in a woman in her 50s who had recovered from COVID-19. CDR3 nucleotide sequence: TGTGCCTGCCACATAAACTATGGCTACACCTTC. It encodes CACHINYGYTF. Based on the CDR3 plus reference TRBV30 and TRBJ1-2, the full variable domain is SQTIHQWPATLVQPVGSPLSLECTVEGTSNPNLYWYRQAAGRGLQLLFYSVGIGQISSEVPQNLSASRPQDRQFILSSKKLLLSDSGFYLCACHINYGYTFGSGTRLTVV.